This T cell receptor beta chain is drawn from a study of T-cell reconstitution after alpha-beta-depleted transplantation in children. Unique molecular identifiers were incorporated when the TCRbeta library was constructed. From the PCR reads, TCRdb called clonotypes with MiXCR, one entry per CDR3 protein. Among 540,000 or so distinct CDR3 sequences listed, under 25% were seen once. The germline V gene has CDR1 SGHTA and CDR2 FQGNSA. Deletions cut 3 bases from V and 2 bases from J, with 2 bases between. This CDR3 comprises 12 residues. Whole-study results and caveats: The origin of high day-60 TCRbeta diversity in some patients lay in surviving recipient T cells and thymic progenitors. Newly made T cells mostly supplied T-cell counts and diversity one year after transplant.

There are a few counts of this clonotype. Its antigen is not identified. Sequenced here: PBMCs, mostly from graft donor cells, sampled 360 days after TCRalphabeta/CD19-depleted stem cell transplant. This chain links TRBV7-2 with TRBJ1-3; no clear D gene. This TCR derives from a boy under two years old who had a stem cell transplant for acute myeloid leukemia, so the T cells may come from the graft donor. CDR3 amino acids: CASSFPGNTIYF. In DNA form, the CDR3 reads TGTGCCAGCAGCTTTCCTGGAAACACCATATATTTT.